Included here is one T cell receptor beta chain sequence, with context. What it recognizes is unknown. V dropped 0 bases and J dropped 2 bases, with 10 bases sitting between them. This CDR3 is built from 15 residues. Looked up from germline, CDR1 is DFQATT and CDR2 is SNEGSKA (reference sequence). This sample is part of a study of identical twins. Study results and limitations: Where beta out-of-frame sequences were concerned, excess twin sharing was weaker. Zero-insertion findings could be partly confounded by invariant cells (MAIT and iNKT cells).

A single record per CDR3 protein comes from TCRdb applying MiXCR to the 5' RACE reads. Among around 530,000 distinct CDR3 sequences listed, about 16% were seen once. This sample also appeared in a second study, on yellow fever vaccine responses in identical twins.

The sample taken for sequencing was CD4+ T cells sorted from blood. The chain joins TRBV20-1 to TRBJ2-2, with D perhaps assigned TRBD1 or TRBD2 (5 bases each). The receptor was derived from a woman between 18 and 29 years old in good health. The CDR3 spells CSARDPGLNTGELFF. The CDR3 bases are TGCAGTGCTAGAGATCCGGGGCTAAACACCGGGGAGCTGTTTTTT.